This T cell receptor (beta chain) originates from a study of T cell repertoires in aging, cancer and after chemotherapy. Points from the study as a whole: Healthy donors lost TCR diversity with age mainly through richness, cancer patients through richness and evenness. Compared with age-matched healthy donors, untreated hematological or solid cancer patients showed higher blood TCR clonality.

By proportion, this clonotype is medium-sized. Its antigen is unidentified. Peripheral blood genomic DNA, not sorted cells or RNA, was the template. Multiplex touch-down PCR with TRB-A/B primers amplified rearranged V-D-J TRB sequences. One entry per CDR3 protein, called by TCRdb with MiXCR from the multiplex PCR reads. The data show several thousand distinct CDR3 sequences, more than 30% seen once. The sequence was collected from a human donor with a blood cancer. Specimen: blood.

CDR3 protein: CASSPDGNTIYF. CDR3 sequence (DNA): TGTGCCAGCTCACCGGACGGAAACACCATATATTTT. V and J are TRBV18 and TRBJ1-3, with D unclear. Germline CDR1 and CDR2: KGHSH and LQKENI. This CDR3 is 12 amino acids long. With 3 bases removed from V and 4 bases from J, the gap between germline ends came to 4 bases.